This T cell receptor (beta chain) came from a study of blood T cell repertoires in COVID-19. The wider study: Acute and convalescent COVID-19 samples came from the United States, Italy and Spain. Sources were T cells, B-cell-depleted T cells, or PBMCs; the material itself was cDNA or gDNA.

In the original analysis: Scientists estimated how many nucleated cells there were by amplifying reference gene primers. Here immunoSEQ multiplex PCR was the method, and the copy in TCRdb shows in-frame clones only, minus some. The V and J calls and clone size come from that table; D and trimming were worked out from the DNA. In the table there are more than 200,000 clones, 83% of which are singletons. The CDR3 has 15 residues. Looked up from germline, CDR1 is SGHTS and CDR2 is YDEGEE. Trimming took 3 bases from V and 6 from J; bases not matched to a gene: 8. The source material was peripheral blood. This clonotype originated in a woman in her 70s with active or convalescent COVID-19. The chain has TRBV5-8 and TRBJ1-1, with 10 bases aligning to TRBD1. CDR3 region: CASSSRTGGLSEAFF. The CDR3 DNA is TGTGCCAGCAGCTCGAGGACAGGGGGACTGTCTGAAGCTTTCTTT.